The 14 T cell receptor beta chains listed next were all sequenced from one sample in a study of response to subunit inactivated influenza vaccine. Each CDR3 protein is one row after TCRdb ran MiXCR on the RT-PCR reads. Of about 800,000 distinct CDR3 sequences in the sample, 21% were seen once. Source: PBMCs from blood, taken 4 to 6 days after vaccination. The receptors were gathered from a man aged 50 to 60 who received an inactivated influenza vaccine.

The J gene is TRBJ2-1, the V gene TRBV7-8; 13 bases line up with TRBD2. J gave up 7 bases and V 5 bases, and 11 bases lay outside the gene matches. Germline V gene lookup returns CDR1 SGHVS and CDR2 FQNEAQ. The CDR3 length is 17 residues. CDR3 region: CASSQYRTSGRENEQFF. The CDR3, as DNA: TGTGCCAGCAGCCAATACAGGACTAGCGGGAGAGAAAATGAGCAGTTCTTC.

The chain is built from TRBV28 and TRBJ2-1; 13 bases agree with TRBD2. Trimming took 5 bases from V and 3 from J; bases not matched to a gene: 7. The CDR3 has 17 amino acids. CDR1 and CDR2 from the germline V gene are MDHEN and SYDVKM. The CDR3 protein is CASSLRLAGGYYNEQFF. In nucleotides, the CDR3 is TGTGCCAGCAGTCTCCGACTAGCGGGAGGCTACTACAATGAGCAGTTCTTC.

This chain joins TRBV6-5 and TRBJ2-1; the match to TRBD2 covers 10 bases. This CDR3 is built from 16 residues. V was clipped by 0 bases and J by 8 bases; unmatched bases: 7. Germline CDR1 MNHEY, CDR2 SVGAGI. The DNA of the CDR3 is TGTGCCAGCAGTTACTCGGGGAGCGGGGGGGGCTATGAGCAGTTCTTC. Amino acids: CASSYSGSGGGYEQFF.

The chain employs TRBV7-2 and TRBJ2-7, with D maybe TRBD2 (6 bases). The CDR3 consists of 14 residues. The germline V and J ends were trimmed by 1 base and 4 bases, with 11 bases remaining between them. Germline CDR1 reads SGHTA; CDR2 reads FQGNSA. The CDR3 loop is CASSLVPGEYEQYF. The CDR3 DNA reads TGTGCCAGCAGCTTAGTGCCGGGAGAGTACGAGCAGTACTTC.

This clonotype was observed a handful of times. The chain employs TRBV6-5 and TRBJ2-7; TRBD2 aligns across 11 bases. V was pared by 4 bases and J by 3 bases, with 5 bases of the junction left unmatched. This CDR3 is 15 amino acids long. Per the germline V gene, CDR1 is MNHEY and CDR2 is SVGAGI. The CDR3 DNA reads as TGTGCCAGCAGTTCCTGGACTAGCGGGTACTACGAGCAGTACTTC. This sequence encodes CASSSWTSGYYEQYF.

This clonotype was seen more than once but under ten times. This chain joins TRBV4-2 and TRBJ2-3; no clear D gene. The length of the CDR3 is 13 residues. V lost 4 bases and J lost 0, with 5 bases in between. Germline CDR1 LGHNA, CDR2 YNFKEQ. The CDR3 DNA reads TGTGCCAGCAGCCGAGAAAGCACAGATACGCAGTATTTT. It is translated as CASSRESTDTQYF.

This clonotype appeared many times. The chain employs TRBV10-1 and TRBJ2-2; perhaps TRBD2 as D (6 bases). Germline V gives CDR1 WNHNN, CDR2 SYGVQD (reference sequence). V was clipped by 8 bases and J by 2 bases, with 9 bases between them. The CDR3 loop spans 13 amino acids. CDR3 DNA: TGCGCCAGCGGGGGGACCAACACCGGGGAGCTGTTTTTT. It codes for CASGGTNTGELFF.

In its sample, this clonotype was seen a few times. CDR3 DNA sequence: TGCGCCAGCAGCCCCCTTGACCCCAGCAATCAGCCCCAGCATTTT. Amino acids: CASSPLDPSNQPQHF. The chain joins TRBV5-1 to TRBJ1-5, with unresolved D. This CDR3 is built from 15 residues. Trimming took off 4 bases at V and 1 base at J, with 12 bases between the two ends. The germline CDR1 and CDR2 sequences are SGHRS and YFSETQ.

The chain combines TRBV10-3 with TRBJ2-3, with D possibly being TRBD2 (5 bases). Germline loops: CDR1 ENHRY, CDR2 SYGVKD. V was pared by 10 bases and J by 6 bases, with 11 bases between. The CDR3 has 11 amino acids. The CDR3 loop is CASAPGDTQYF. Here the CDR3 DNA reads TGTGCCAGCGCACCGGGGGATACGCAGTATTTT.

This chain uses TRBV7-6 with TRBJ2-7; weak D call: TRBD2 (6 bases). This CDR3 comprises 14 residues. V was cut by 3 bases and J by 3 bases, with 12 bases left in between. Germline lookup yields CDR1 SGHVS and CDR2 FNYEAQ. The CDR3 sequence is CASSFDGSGYEQYF. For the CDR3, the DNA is TGTGCCAGCAGCTTCGACGGGAGTGGCTACGAGCAGTACTTC.

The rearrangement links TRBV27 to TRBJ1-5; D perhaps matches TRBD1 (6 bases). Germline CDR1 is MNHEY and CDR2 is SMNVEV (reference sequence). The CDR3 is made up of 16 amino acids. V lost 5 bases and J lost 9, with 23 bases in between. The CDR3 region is CASSPLNREGGWPQHF. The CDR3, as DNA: TGTGCCAGCAGTCCCTTAAACAGGGAGGGGGGGTGGCCCCAGCATTTT.

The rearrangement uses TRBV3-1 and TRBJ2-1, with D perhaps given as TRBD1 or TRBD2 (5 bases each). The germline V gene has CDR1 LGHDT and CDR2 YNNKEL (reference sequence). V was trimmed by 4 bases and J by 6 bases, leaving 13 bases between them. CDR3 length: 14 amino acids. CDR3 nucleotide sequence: TGTGCCAGCAGCCTTAGGGACGGTTTCAATGAGCAGTTCTTC. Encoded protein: CASSLRDGFNEQFF.

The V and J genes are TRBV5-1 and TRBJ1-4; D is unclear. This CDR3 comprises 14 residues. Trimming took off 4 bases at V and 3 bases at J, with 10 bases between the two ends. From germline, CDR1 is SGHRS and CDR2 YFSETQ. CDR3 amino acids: CASSARGANEKLFF. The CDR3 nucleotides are TGCGCCAGCAGCGCGCGGGGTGCTAATGAAAAACTGTTTTTT.

CDR3 in DNA: TGCAGTGCTTTTCGACAGGGGGCGGGCGAGACCCAGTACTTC. Amino acid sequence: CSAFRQGAGETQYF. The rearrangement links TRBV20-1 to TRBJ2-5, with TRBD1 matching 10 bases. The CDR3 runs 14 residues. J gave up 5 bases and V 5 bases, and 8 bases lay outside the gene matches. Germline lookup yields CDR1 DFQATT and CDR2 SNEGSKA (reference sequence).